Sequencing of this TCR beta chain was carried out in a study of beta chain features in type 1 diabetes. Study-level results: Shorter templates might be favored by PCR, equally in patients and controls. When Type 1 diabetes patients were examined, their TCRB CDR3s proved moderately but significantly shorter in all four CD4+ subsets.

Purity (above 95%) was reached by all sorted populations. Trimming stripped 5 bases from V and 6 bases from J, with 19 bases between. The CDR3 covers 15 residues. Germline CDR1 SGHDT, CDR2 YYEEEE. This clone was seen more than once but under ten times. Its antigen is not known. The sequenced template was cDNA made from the entire isolated RNA. TCRdb's copy holds only in-frame clones and misses some; the assay was immunoSEQ multiplex PCR. There are about 900,000 clones in the sample; 15% to 20% occur only once, and 0.023% lies in the top ten. The V and J genes are TRBV5-6 and TRBJ2-3; D is ambiguous. The sample comprised naive CD4+ T cells from blood. The sequence was collected from a woman between 18 and 30 years old in good health. CDR3 nucleotide sequence: TGTGCCAGCAGTTCTCGACTTCTACTGGCGGATACGCAGTATTTT. It yields the protein CASSSRLLLADTQYF.